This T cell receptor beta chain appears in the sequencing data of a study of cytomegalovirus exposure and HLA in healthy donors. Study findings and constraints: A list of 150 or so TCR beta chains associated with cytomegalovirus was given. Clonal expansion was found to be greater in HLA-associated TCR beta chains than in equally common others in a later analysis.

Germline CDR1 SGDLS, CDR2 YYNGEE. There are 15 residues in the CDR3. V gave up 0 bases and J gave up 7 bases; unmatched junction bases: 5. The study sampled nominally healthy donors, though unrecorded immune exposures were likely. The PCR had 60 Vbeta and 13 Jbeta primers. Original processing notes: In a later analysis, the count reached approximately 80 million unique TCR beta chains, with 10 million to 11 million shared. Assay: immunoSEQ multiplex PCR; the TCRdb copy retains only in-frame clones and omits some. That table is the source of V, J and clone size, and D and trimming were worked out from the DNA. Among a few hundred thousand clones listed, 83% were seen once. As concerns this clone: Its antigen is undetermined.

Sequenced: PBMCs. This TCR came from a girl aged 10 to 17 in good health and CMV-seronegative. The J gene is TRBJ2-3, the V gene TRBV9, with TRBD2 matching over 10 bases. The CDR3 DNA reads TGTGCCAGCAGCGTAGGTTTACTAGCGGGACATACGCAGTATTTT. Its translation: CASSVGLLAGHTQYF. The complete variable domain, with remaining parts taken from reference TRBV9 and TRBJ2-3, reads DSGVTQTPKHLITATGQRVTLRCSPRSGDLSVYWYQQSLDQGLQFLIQYYNGEERAKGNILERFSAQQFPDLHSELNLSSLELGDSALYFCASSVGLLAGHTQYFGPGTRLTVL.